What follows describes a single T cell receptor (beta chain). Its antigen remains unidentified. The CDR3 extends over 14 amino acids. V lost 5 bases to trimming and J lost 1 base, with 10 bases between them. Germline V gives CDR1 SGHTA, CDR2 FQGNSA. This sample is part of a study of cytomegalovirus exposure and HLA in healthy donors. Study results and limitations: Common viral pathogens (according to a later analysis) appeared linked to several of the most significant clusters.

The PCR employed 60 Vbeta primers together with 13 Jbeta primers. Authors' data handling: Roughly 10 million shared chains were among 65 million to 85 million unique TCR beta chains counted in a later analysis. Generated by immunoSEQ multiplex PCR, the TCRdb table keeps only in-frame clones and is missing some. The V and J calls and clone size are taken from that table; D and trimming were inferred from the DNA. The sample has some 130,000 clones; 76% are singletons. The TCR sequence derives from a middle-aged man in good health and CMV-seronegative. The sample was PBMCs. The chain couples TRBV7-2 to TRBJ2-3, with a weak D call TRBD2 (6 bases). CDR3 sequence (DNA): TGTGCCAGCAGCCCGGCTAGCGGCACAGATACGCAGTATTTT. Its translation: CASSPASGTDTQYF. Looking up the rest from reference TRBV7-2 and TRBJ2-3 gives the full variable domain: GAGVSQSPSNKVTEKGKDVELRCDPISGHTALYWYRQSLGQGLEFLIYFQGNSAPDKSGLPSDRFSAERTGGSVSTLTIQRTQQEDSAVYLCASSPASGTDTQYFGPGTRLTVL.